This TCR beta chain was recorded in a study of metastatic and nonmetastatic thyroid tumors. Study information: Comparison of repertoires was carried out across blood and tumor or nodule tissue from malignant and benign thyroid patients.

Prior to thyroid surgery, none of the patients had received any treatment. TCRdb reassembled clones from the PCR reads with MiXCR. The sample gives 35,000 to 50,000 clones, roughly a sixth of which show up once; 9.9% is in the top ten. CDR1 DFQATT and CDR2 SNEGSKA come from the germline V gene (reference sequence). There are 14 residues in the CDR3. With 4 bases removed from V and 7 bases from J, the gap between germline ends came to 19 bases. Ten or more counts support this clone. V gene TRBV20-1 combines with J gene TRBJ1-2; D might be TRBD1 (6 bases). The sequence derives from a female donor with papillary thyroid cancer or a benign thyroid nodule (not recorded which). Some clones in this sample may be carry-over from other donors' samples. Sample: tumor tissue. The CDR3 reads CSATKGGGSVGYTF. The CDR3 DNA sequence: TGCAGTGCTACTAAGGGGGGCGGGTCGGTTGGCTACACCTTC.